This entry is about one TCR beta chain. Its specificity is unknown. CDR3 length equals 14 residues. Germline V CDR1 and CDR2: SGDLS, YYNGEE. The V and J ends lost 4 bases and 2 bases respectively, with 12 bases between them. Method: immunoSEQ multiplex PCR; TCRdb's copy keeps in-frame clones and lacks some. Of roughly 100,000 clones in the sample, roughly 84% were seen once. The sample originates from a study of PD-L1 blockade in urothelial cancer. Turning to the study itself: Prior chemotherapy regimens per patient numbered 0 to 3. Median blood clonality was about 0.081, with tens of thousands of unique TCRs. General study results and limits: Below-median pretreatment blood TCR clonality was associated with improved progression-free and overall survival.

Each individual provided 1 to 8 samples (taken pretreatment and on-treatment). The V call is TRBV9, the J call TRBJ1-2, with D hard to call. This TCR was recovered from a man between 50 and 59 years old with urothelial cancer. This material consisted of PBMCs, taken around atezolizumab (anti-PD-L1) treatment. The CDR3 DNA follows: TGTGCCAGCAGCCCAACGGACTCGAACTATGGCTACACCTTC. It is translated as CASSPTDSNYGYTF.